This T cell receptor (beta chain) emerged from a study of early T cells in non-severe SARS-CoV-2 infection. General study findings and limits: Anti-spike CD8 specificities were favored by VDJdb matching, whose results missed private and CD4 specificities.

This clonotype is termed medium-sized (0.01 to 0.1%). Its antigen is as yet unknown. V shed 7 bases and J shed 0 bases, with 12 bases lying between them. The CDR3 runs to 14 residues. Individual cDNA molecules received unique molecular identifiers during library preparation. TCRdb independently ran MiXCR on the 5' RACE reads; one entry per CDR3 protein. Of about 27,000 distinct CDR3 sequences in the sample, over 2.5% were seen once. The sample was whole blood. V and J are TRBV12-3 or TRBV12-4 and TRBJ1-1; D not certain. The TCR comes from an adult who was a healthcare worker with PCR-confirmed SARS-CoV-2 infection or an uninfected control (not recorded which). For the CDR3, the DNA is TGTGCCAGCACCGAGGGCCCAATGAACACTGAAGCTTTCTTT. Amino acid sequence: CASTEGPMNTEAFF.